This is a list of T cell receptor beta chains from one sample in a study of T cell repertoires in cytomegalovirus infection. No antigen is known for these receptors. TCRdb re-called the reads through MiXCR, storing one row per CDR3 protein. The sample yields roughly 990,000 distinct CDR3 sequences, roughly 30% seen once. This material consisted of cultured CD8+ T cells from PBMCs, taken from culture after CMV antigen stimulation. Receptors were obtained from a human donor in good health (CMV status not recorded). Some clones in this sample may be carry-over from other donors' samples. The CDR3 runs from the conserved cysteine through the conserved F or W. D genes are given only for firm matches. Only part of the rows carry a size: once, few, many, or a class if the clone is expanded.

D gene	CDR3 length	V gene	J gene	clone size	CDR3 DNA	CDR3 protein
.	14	TRBV5-6	TRBJ1-1	.	TGTGCCAGCAGCTTGGTGATTAAGGGAGTTGAGGCTTTCTTT	CASSLVIKGVEAFF
.	15	TRBV18	TRBJ1-4	few	TGTGCCAGCTCACCGCCTTCAGAGTGGAATGAAAAACTGTTTTTT	CASSPPSEWNEKLFF
.	15	TRBV7-6	TRBJ1-1	many	TGTGCCAGCAGCTTAGCCGCCGGGGGGGACACTGAAGCTTTCTTT	CASSLAAGGDTEAFF
.	15	TRBV12-3/TRBV12-4	TRBJ2-6	.	TGTGCCAGCAGTTTAGTTGTAGCTGGGGCCAACGTCCTGACTTTC	CASSLVVAGANVLTF
.	16	TRBV5-6	TRBJ2-2	.	TGTGCCAGCAGCTTCAATGGTGGGGGCAACACCGGGGAGCTGTTTTTT	CASSFNGGGNTGELFF
TRBD1	16	TRBV29-1	TRBJ1-4	.	TGCAGCGTTGAGGTTCCAGGGGGAACAACTAATGAAAAACTGTTTTTT	CSVEVPGGTTNEKLFF
.	13	TRBV5-6	TRBJ2-7	few	TGTGCCAGTAGTTTGGGACTTCACTACGAGCAGTACTTC	CASSLGLHYEQYF
TRBD1	14	TRBV7-2	TRBJ1-2	many	TGTGCCAGCAGCCAACGGACAGGCTACGAGGGCTACACCTTC	CASSQRTGYEGYTF
TRBD2	14	TRBV6-5	TRBJ2-1	few	TGTGCCAGCAGTTACAGTACTAGCGACAATGAGCAGTTCTTC	CASSYSTSDNEQFF
TRBD1	17	TRBV2	TRBJ1-1	.	TGTGCCAGCAGGCACCTGACAGGGGAGGACATGAACACTGAAGCTTTCTTT	CASRHLTGEDMNTEAFF
.	16	TRBV6-2/TRBV6-3	TRBJ2-1	.	TGTGCCAGCAGCTCTAGGCGCGGCAGGGACTACAATGAGCAGTTCTTC	CASSSRRGRDYNEQFF
.	14	TRBV6-1	TRBJ1-1	.	TGTGCCAGCAGTGAAGAAGGGGCTATCACTGAAGCTTTCTTT	CASSEEGAITEAFF
TRBD1	19	TRBV4-2	TRBJ2-6	few	TGTGCCAGCAGCAAATTATCGGGGGACAGGGGGCCTGGGGCCAACGTCCTGACTTTC	CASSKLSGDRGPGANVLTF
TRBD1	15	TRBV7-8	TRBJ1-1	.	TGTGCCAGCACCCGTGACAGGGGGCGCAGGACTGAAGCTTTCTTT	CASTRDRGRRTEAFF
.	15	TRBV6-1	TRBJ2-3	.	TGTGCCAGCAGTTTGGCGGGACCCGGCACAGATACGCAGTATTTT	CASSLAGPGTDTQYF
.	13	TRBV6-5	TRBJ1-1	.	TGTGCCAGCAGTTACTATAGGGGTTCTGAAGCTTTCTTT	CASSYYRGSEAFF
TRBD1	16	TRBV19	TRBJ1-3	.	TGTGCCAGTAGTATCGCGGGACAGCCGAAAGGAAACACCATATATTTT	CASSIAGQPKGNTIYF
.	14	TRBV7-6	TRBJ1-1	many	TGTGCCAGCAGCCCAGGGGCTCCGAACACTGAAGCTTTCTTT	CASSPGAPNTEAFF
.	15	TRBV24-1	TRBJ2-3	few	TGTGCCACCAGTGATTTGCATACAGGGTCAGATACGCAGTATTTT	CATSDLHTGSDTQYF
TRBD1	17	TRBV12-3/TRBV12-4	TRBJ1-5	.	TGTGCCAGCAGTGCTCGGGACAGGCGAGATAGCAATCAGCCCCAGCATTTT	CASSARDRRDSNQPQHF
.	15	TRBV12-3/TRBV12-4	TRBJ2-2	many	TGTGCCAGCAGTCCTCGCCCGGTTGGCACCGGGGAGCTGTTTTTT	CASSPRPVGTGELFF
TRBD1	13	TRBV6-6	TRBJ2-7	.	TGTGCCAGCAGTCCCCCGACAGGGTACGAGCAGTACTTC	CASSPPTGYEQYF
TRBD1	17	TRBV4-1	TRBJ1-1	.	TGCGCCAGCAGCCAATACGCACAGGGGGAACATAACACTGAAGCTTTCTTT	CASSQYAQGEHNTEAFF
.	15	TRBV27	TRBJ2-7	.	TGTGCCAGCAGTTTAGGTCAGCAGGGTTCCCACGAGCAGTACTTC	CASSLGQQGSHEQYF
.	16	TRBV19	TRBJ1-1	few	TGTGCCAGTAGTACCCCCGGGACGTATCCCTCCACTGAAGCTTTCTTT	CASSTPGTYPSTEAFF
.	16	TRBV6-6	TRBJ1-4	few	TGTGCCAGCAGTTACTGGGACGGGGTTGGTATGGAGGTACTGTTTTTT	CASSYWDGVGMEVLFF
.	12	TRBV6-6	TRBJ2-5	.	TGTGCCAGCACCGACGGGCAGGCGACCCAGTACTTC	CASTDGQATQYF
.	12	TRBV11-2	TRBJ2-1	.	TGTGCCAGCAGCCTTGGACTCAGCGAGCAGTTCTTC	CASSLGLSEQFF
.	20	TRBV11-2	TRBJ1-1	.	TGTGCCAGCAGCTTAGATGGGGGTGGGGGCTATACCCCTATTTACACTGAAGCTTTCTTT	CASSLDGGGGYTPIYTEAFF
.	14	TRBV7-2	TRBJ1-1	many	TGTGCCAGCAGCTTCTTTGACAAGAACACTGAAGCTTTCTTT	CASSFFDKNTEAFF
.	17	TRBV7-2	TRBJ2-1	many	TGTGCCAGCAGCTCCGCCCGGGGCGGGCTACCCTTGGATGAGCAGTTCTTC	CASSSARGGLPLDEQFF
.	16	TRBV7-2	TRBJ2-1	many	TGTGCCAGCAGCTTGGCAACTAGGAGCTCCTACAATGAGCAGTTCTTC	CASSLATRSSYNEQFF
.	13	TRBV6-5	TRBJ1-2	.	TGTGCCAGCAGTTACATGCCCGGCGGAGGCTACACCTTC	CASSYMPGGGYTF
TRBD1	11	TRBV29-1	TRBJ2-2	few	TGCAGCGTTCTAGGACAGGGTAGAGGATTTTTT	CSVLGQGRGFF
.	15	TRBV5-4	TRBJ1-1	.	TGTGCCAGCAACCCGGGGGGGTCGGGGAACACTGAAGCTTTCTTT	CASNPGGSGNTEAFF
.	16	TRBV2	TRBJ1-4	.	TGTGCCAGCAGTGACAAGGCTATCCCAACTAATGAAAAACTGTTTTTT	CASSDKAIPTNEKLFF
.	12	TRBV7-9	TRBJ2-5	few	TGTGCCAGCATCGAACTTGGACAGACCCAGTACTTC	CASIELGQTQYF
.	14	TRBV6-5	TRBJ1-2	.	TGTGCCAGCAGTTACTCGGGGACTAACTATGGCTACACCTTC	CASSYSGTNYGYTF
TRBD1	17	TRBV20-1	TRBJ1-4	.	TGCAGTGCTAGGGCATACGACAGGGGGACTACTAATGAAAAACTGTTTTTT	CSARAYDRGTTNEKLFF
TRBD1	14	TRBV12-5	TRBJ1-2	many	TGTGCTAGTGAGGGGCAGGGGGCTGTCTATGGCTACACCTTC	CASEGQGAVYGYTF
TRBD1	15	TRBV19	TRBJ1-5	.	TGTGCCAGTAGTACCCACGGACAGGGAAATCAGCCCCAGCATTTT	CASSTHGQGNQPQHF
.	16	TRBV27	TRBJ2-1	.	TGTGCCAGCAGTTTATCCTTCCTAAGCTCCTACAATGAGCAGTTCTTC	CASSLSFLSSYNEQFF
TRBD1	13	TRBV24-1	TRBJ1-5	.	TGTGCCACCAGTCTCACAGGGGAACAGCCCCCGCATTTT	CATSLTGEQPPHF
.	15	TRBV7-6	TRBJ1-1	few	TGTGCCAGCACCCTCGGCGGGGCGGGGAGGACTGAAGCTTTCTTT	CASTLGGAGRTEAFF
.	13	TRBV7-8	TRBJ1-5	.	TGTGCCAGCAGCTTAGCACTAATTCAGCCCCAGCATTTT	CASSLALIQPQHF
.	13	TRBV6-5	TRBJ2-1	few	TGTGCCAGCAGTTACTCTTCGTGGGCTGAGCAGTTCTTC	CASSYSSWAEQFF
.	13	TRBV27	TRBJ2-2	few	TGTGCCAGCCGGACGGACTACACCGGGGAGCTGTTTTTT	CASRTDYTGELFF